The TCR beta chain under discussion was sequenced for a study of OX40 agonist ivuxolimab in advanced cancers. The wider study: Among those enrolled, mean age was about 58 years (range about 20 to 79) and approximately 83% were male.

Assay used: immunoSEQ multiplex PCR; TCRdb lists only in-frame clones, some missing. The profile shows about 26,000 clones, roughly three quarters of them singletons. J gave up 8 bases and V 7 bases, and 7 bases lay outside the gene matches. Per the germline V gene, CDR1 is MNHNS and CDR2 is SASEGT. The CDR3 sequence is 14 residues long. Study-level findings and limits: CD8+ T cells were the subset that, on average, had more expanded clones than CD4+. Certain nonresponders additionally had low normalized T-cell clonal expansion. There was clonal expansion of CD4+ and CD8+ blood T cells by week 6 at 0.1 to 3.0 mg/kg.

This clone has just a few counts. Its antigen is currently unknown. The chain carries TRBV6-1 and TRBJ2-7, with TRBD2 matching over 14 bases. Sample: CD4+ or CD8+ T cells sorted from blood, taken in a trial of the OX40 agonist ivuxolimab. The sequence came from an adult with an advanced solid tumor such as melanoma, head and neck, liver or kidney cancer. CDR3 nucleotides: TGTGCCAGCAAGGAGGGACTAGCGGGAGATAAGCAGTACTTC. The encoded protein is CASKEGLAGDKQYF.